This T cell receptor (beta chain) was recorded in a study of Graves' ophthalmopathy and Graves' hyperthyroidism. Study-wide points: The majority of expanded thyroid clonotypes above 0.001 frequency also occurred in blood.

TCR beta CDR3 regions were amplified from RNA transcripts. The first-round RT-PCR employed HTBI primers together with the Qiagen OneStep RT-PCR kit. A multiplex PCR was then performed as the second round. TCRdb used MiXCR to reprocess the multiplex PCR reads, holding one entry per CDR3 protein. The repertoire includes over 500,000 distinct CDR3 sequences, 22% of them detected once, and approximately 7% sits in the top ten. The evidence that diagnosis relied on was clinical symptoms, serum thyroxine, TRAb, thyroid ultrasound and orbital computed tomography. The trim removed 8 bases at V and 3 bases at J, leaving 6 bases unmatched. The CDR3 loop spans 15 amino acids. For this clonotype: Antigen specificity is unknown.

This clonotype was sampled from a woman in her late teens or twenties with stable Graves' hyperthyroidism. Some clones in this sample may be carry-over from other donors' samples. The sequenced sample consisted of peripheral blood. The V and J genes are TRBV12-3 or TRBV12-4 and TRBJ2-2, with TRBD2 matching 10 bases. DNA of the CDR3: TGTGCCAGCCGAACTAGCGGGGTGGACACCGGGGAGCTGTTTTTT. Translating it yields CASRTSGVDTGELFF.